A single sample gave rise to the 31 T cell receptor beta chains below, sequenced in a study of blood T cell repertoires in COVID-19. Repertoires were generated with immunoSEQ multiplex PCR, while TCRdb's copy carries only in-frame clones and drops some. Of about 180,000 clones listed, 89% are singletons. The sequenced sample was PBMCs or T cells enriched from blood (not recorded which). These receptor sequences come from a woman aged 40-49 years with acute COVID-19.

The rearrangement links TRBV11-2 to TRBJ2-7; the match to TRBD1 covers 8 bases. The CDR3 loop spans 15 amino acids. Trimming at V came to 1 base and at J to 4 bases, leaving 6 bases not matched to a gene. Germline loops: CDR1 SGHAT, CDR2 FQNNGV. CDR3 region: CASSLVGQGRYEQYF. The CDR3 region has the DNA TGTGCCAGCAGCTTAGTCGGACAGGGTAGATACGAGCAGTACTTC.

The V gene is TRBV18, the J gene TRBJ2-5; 11 positions agree with TRBD2. J gave up 6 bases and V 4 bases, and 16 bases lay outside the gene matches. Germline loops: CDR1 KGHSH, CDR2 LQKENI. This CDR3 region has 18 residues. Here the CDR3 reads CASSQNVGTSGLGKTQYF. CDR3 sequence (DNA): TGTGCCAGCTCACAAAACGTGGGGACTAGCGGTCTCGGGAAGACCCAGTACTTC.

This sequence joins TRBV5-1 and TRBJ1-1; D unresolved. Deletions cut 0 bases from V and 2 bases from J, with 20 bases between. The CDR3 contains 18 residues. Germline CDR1 is SGHRS and CDR2 is YFSETQ. The CDR3 loop is CASSLGGFEGKVNTEAFF. The CDR3 bases are TGCGCCAGCAGCTTGGGAGGGTTCGAGGGAAAGGTTAACACTGAAGCTTTCTTT.

This clone was counted a few times. The V gene is TRBV7-3, the J gene TRBJ2-5; 12 positions match TRBD2. The CDR3 extends over 17 amino acids. In germline, CDR1 is SGHTA, CDR2 FQGTGA. V trimming: 5 bases; J trimming: 0 bases; junction bases outside the gene matches: 7. This CDR3 reads CASSKGTSGQYQETQYF. The CDR3 DNA follows: TGTGCCAGCAGCAAAGGGACTAGCGGGCAGTACCAAGAGACCCAGTACTTC. The entire variable domain, with the rest obtained from reference TRBV7-3 and TRBJ2-5, is as follows: GAGVSQTPSNKVTEKGKYVELRCDPISGHTALYWYRQSLGQGPEFLIYFQGTGAADDSGLPNDRFFAVRPEGSVSTLKIQRTERGDSAVYLCASSKGTSGQYQETQYFGPGTRLLVL.

The rearrangement joins TRBV18 to TRBJ1-2; 8 bases fit TRBD1. The germline gives CDR1 KGHSH, CDR2 LQKENI. The V and J ends lost 3 bases and 7 bases, in that order; junction bases with no gene match: 7. This CDR3 contains 14 residues. The CDR3 coding sequence is TGTGCCAGCTCACCCTCACAGGGGGTAGCTGGCTACACCTTC. Translation gives CASSPSQGVAGYTF.

The J gene is TRBJ2-3, the V gene TRBV19; 12 positions agree with TRBD2. Germline assignment: CDR1 LNHDA and CDR2 SQIVND (reference sequence). There are 18 residues in the CDR3. The trim removed 6 bases at V and 0 bases at J, leaving 10 bases unmatched. As DNA, the CDR3 is TGTGCCAGTAGAGCTCCGGGACTAGCGGGTTCTAGCACAGATACGCAGTATTTT. Translation gives CASRAPGLAGSSTDTQYF.

This clone occurred once. The CDR3 sequence: CASSQESFYGYTF. The CDR3 DNA follows: TGTGCCAGCAGCCAAGAGTCATTTTATGGCTACACCTTC. The chain carries TRBV3-1 (or the pseudogene TRBV3-2) and TRBJ1-2; D not resolved. From germline, CDR1 is LGHDT and CDR2 YNNKEL (reference sequence). CDR3 length: 13 amino acids. Trimming pared 0 bases from V and 5 bases from J, leaving 7 bases between.

The CDR3 protein is CASSLGTSRTDTQYF. CDR3 coding DNA: TGTGCCAGCAGCTTAGGTACTAGCCGAACAGATACGCAGTATTTT. This chain uses TRBV5-4 with TRBJ2-3, with D perhaps matching TRBD2 (6 bases). From germline, CDR1 is SGHNT and CDR2 YYREEE (reference sequence). There are 15 residues in the CDR3. The germline V and J ends were trimmed by 2 bases and 3 bases, with 13 bases remaining between them.

This chain joins TRBV3-1 (or the pseudogene TRBV3-2) and TRBJ2-5; weak D call: TRBD2 (5 bases). V was shortened by 2 bases and J by 5 bases, with 12 bases between the two germline ends. This CDR3 has 14 amino acids. Per germline, CDR1 LGHDT and CDR2 YNNKEL (reference sequence). CDR3 bases: TGTGCCAGCAGCCAATACGGGGAGCAGGAGACCCAGTACTTC. It encodes CASSQYGEQETQYF.

The chain is built from TRBV11-2 and TRBJ1-3, with 9 bases fitting TRBD1. This CDR3 region has 17 residues. CDR1 and CDR2 from the germline V gene are SGHAT and FQNNGV. With 2 bases clipped from V and 4 bases from J, the junction kept 9 bases outside the gene matches. The DNA of the CDR3 is TGTGCCAGCAGCTTACTCCGGGACAGGGATCGCGGAAACACCATATATTTT. The encoded protein is CASSLLRDRDRGNTIYF.

This chain joins TRBV19 and TRBJ2-3, with TRBD1 matching over 7 bases. The CDR3 extends over 13 amino acids. J lost 5 bases, V lost 5 bases, and 4 bases had no gene match. Germline V gives CDR1 LNHDA, CDR2 SQIVND (reference sequence). For the CDR3, the DNA is TGTGCCAGTAGTGGTACAGGGGAAGATACGCAGTATTTT. Translating gives CASSGTGEDTQYF.

V is TRBV7-2 and J is TRBJ2-7; 11 positions agree with TRBD2. Germline trimming cut 2 bases from V and 2 bases from J; bases unmatched to any gene: 2. This CDR3 is 15 amino acids long. The germline V gene has CDR1 SGHTA and CDR2 FQGNSA. The CDR3 loop reads CASSLNSGGAYEQYF. The CDR3 DNA is TGTGCCAGCAGCTTAAATAGCGGGGGGGCCTACGAGCAGTACTTC.

The chain joins TRBV7-8 to TRBJ2-3; 9 nucleotides agree with TRBD1. Trimming cost V 5 bases and J 4 bases; bases outside gene matches: 7. The CDR3 extends over 15 amino acids. Germline assignment: CDR1 SGHVS and CDR2 FQNEAQ. CDR3: CASSVRDRVSDTQYF. In DNA, the CDR3 is TGTGCCAGCAGCGTAAGGGACAGGGTATCAGATACGCAGTATTTT.

The chain's CDR3 is CASSYSGSMYGYTF. CDR3 coding DNA: TGTGCCAGCAGTTATTCAGGGTCTATGTACGGCTACACCTTC. This sequence joins TRBV6-2 or TRBV6-3 and TRBJ1-2; D is possibly TRBD1 (5 bases). V lost 3 bases and J lost 8, with 16 bases in between. CDR3 length: 14 residues. Germline CDR1 and CDR2: MNHEY and SVGEGT.

The chain recombines TRBV20-1 with TRBJ2-2; D not resolved. This CDR3 is built from 11 residues. Germline V gene lookup returns CDR1 DFQATT and CDR2 SNEGSKA (reference sequence). V was pared by 5 bases and J by 7 bases, with 8 bases between. Here the CDR3 reads CSADFGGELFF. The CDR3 DNA sequence: TGCAGTGCTGATTTCGGCGGGGAGCTGTTTTTT.

The count of this clone is one. This chain links TRBV7-2 with TRBJ1-3; possibly TRBD1 for D (5 bases). The CDR3 has 17 amino acids. Per germline, CDR1 SGHTA and CDR2 FQGNSA. Trimming removed 2 bases at V and 2 bases at J, with 16 bases between. CDR3 coding DNA: TGTGCCAGCAGCTTACGGGGGACGGGGGGAGCTGGAAACACCATATATTTT. This sequence encodes CASSLRGTGGAGNTIYF.

The rearrangement joins TRBV3-1 (or the pseudogene TRBV3-2) to TRBJ2-5; the D gene is possibly TRBD2 (6 bases). The CDR3 runs 16 residues. Trimming stripped 0 bases from V and 4 bases from J, with 15 bases between. CDR1 is LGHDT, CDR2 YNNKEL, per germline (reference sequence). CDR3 DNA: TGTGCCAGCAGCCAAGATCAGGAGGGCCTGCCAGAGACCCAGTACTTC. Amino acids: CASSQDQEGLPETQYF.

The chain links TRBV9 to TRBJ1-4; TRBD1 matches 9 bases. The CDR3 has 17 residues. V trimming: 0 bases; J trimming: 7 bases; junction bases outside the gene matches: 10. Looked up from germline, CDR1 is SGDLS and CDR2 is YYNGEE. CDR3 protein: CASSVGPGTGFGEKLFF. In DNA form, the CDR3 reads TGTGCCAGCAGCGTAGGTCCCGGGACAGGGTTTGGTGAAAAACTGTTTTTT.

Only one count was recorded for this clone. The rearrangement uses TRBV3-1 (or the pseudogene TRBV3-2) and TRBJ2-1, with TRBD2 matching over 9 bases. This CDR3 region has 14 residues. Germline V gene data show CDR1 as LGHDT and CDR2 as YNNKEL (reference sequence). The ends lost 3 bases at V and 6 bases at J; junction bases unmatched: 3. CDR3 protein: CASSQGGGGNEQFF. The DNA of the CDR3 is TGTGCCAGCAGCCAGGGCGGGGGGGGCAATGAGCAGTTCTTC.

V and J are TRBV2 and TRBJ1-4, with 7 positions matching TRBD1. With 1 base clipped from V and 7 bases from J, the junction kept 9 bases outside the gene matches. The germline gives CDR1 SNHLY, CDR2 FYNNEI. The CDR3 has 16 residues. The CDR3 protein is CASSEGDRVPIEKLFF. The CDR3 DNA reads TGTGCCAGCAGTGAAGGTGACAGGGTACCGATTGAAAAACTGTTTTTT.

This chain connects TRBV28 to TRBJ2-7; D is ambiguous. This CDR3 has 11 residues. Germline CDR1 reads MDHEN; CDR2 reads SYDVKM. Trimming cost V 8 bases and J 2 bases, with 7 bases left between them. DNA for the CDR3: TGTGCCAGCGGCCAAACCTACGAGCAGTACTTC. It codes for CASGQTYEQYF.

The chain has TRBV19 and TRBJ2-5, with 7 bases fitting TRBD2. Germline CDR1 reads LNHDA; CDR2 reads SQIVND (reference sequence). The CDR3 extends over 14 amino acids. Germline trimming cut 6 bases from V and 5 bases from J; bases unmatched to any gene: 9. The CDR3 protein is CASSSAGVGETQYF. In nucleotides, the CDR3 is TGTGCCAGTAGCTCGGCGGGGGTTGGGGAGACCCAGTACTTC.

The genes are TRBV14 and TRBJ2-1, with TRBD1 matching over 7 bases. Germline CDR1 reads SGHDN; CDR2 reads FVKESK. This CDR3 is 12 amino acids long. The V gene end was trimmed by 5 bases and the J gene end by 7 bases; junction bases not matched to a gene: 2. The CDR3 loop reads CASSDRVNEQFF. Here the CDR3 DNA reads TGTGCCAGCAGCGACAGGGTTAATGAGCAGTTCTTC. The full variable domain, completed using reference TRBV14 and TRBJ2-1, is EAGVTQFPSHSVIEKGQTVTLRCDPISGHDNLYWYRRVMGKEIKFLLHFVKESKQDESGMPNNRFLAERTGGTYSTLKVQPAELEDSGVYFCASSDRVNEQFFGPGTRLTVL.

The chain employs TRBV5-5 and TRBJ1-5; the match to TRBD1 covers 9 bases. CDR3 length: 15 amino acids. Trimming removed 2 bases from V and 5 bases from J; junction bases left unmatched: 5. CDR1 is SGHKS, CDR2 YYEKEE, per germline (reference sequence). The CDR3: CASSFTGGMHQPQHF. The CDR3 nucleotides are TGTGCCAGCAGCTTCACAGGGGGCATGCATCAGCCCCAGCATTTT.

The V and J genes are TRBV10-1 and TRBJ2-1, with D perhaps TRBD1 (5 bases). The germline V gene has CDR1 WNHNN and CDR2 SYGVQD (reference sequence). The CDR3 contains 13 residues. V was trimmed by 9 bases and J by 1 base, leaving 10 bases between them. The CDR3 sequence: CASRQSSYNEQFF. The CDR3 DNA reads as TGCGCCAGTCGACAGTCTTCCTACAATGAGCAGTTCTTC.

The V call is TRBV19, the J call TRBJ1-5, with TRBD1 matching 7 bases. Germline V gene sequence: CDR1 LNHDA, CDR2 SQIVND (reference sequence). V dropped 5 bases and J dropped 6; count of bases not matched to a gene: 10. This CDR3 contains 15 residues. The CDR3 bases are TGTGCCAGTAGTTCGGGACAGAGAGTGGGTCAGCCCCAGCATTTT. Its protein product is CASSSGQRVGQPQHF.

The V and J genes are TRBV6-5 and TRBJ1-2, with 8 bases aligning to TRBD1. CDR3 length equals 13 residues. With 6 bases clipped from V and 8 bases from J, the junction kept 8 bases outside the gene matches. CDR1 and CDR2 (germline): MNHEY, SVGAGI. The CDR3 here is CASRMDRAGGYTF. The CDR3 nucleotides read TGTGCCAGCAGAATGGACAGGGCTGGGGGCTACACCTTC.

This chain joins TRBV4-2 and TRBJ2-2, with TRBD1 matching over 7 bases. The CDR3 has 14 residues. Trimming at V came to 3 bases and at J to 6 bases, leaving 4 bases not matched to a gene. In germline, CDR1 is LGHNA, CDR2 YNFKEQ. In DNA form, the CDR3 reads TGTGCCAGCAGCCATACAGGGGCTCCCGGGGAGCTGTTTTTT. Amino acid sequence: CASSHTGAPGELFF.

The chain combines TRBV4-1 with TRBJ1-5; tentatively, D is TRBD1 (5 bases). The germline V gene encodes CDR1 MGHRA and CDR2 YSYEKL. This CDR3 contains 13 residues. The V gene lost 0 bases and the J gene lost 6 bases, with 6 bases spanning the gap. As DNA, the CDR3 is TGCGCCAGCAGCCAAGATCAGGGTCAGCCCCAGCATTTT. Protein: CASSQDQGQPQHF.

In DNA form, the CDR3 reads TGTGCCAGCAGCTTGGATATAGCCCACAATGAGCAGTTCTTC. The encoded protein is CASSLDIAHNEQFF. The genes are TRBV5-6 and TRBJ2-1; no definite D call. This CDR3 is 14 amino acids long. Germline-derived CDR1 and CDR2 are SGHDT and YYEEEE. Trimming took 0 bases from V and 5 from J, leaving 9 bases between them.

This clone was found a few times. The genes are TRBV19 and TRBJ2-7; D not resolved. Trimming took off 0 bases at V and 2 bases at J, with 11 bases between the two ends. Germline V gene data show CDR1 as LNHDA and CDR2 as SQIVND (reference sequence). The CDR3 covers 15 residues. CDR3 loop: CASSIEVSSPYEQYF. The CDR3 DNA is TGTGCCAGTAGTATAGAGGTCAGTTCACCCTACGAGCAGTACTTC. Together with reference TRBV19 and TRBJ2-7, the CDR3 gives the full variable domain: DGGITQSPKYLFRKEGQNVTLSCEQNLNHDAMYWYRQDPGQGLRLIYYSQIVNDFQKGDIAEGYSVSREKKESFPLTVTSAQKNPTAFYLCASSIEVSSPYEQYFGPGTRLTVT.